This passage covers 26 T cell receptor beta chains from one sample sequenced in a study of blood T cells in healthy people across ages (dated by TCRdb to the mid-2010s). Library method: 5' RACE. Sequencing took place on an Illumina HiSeq 2500. The second PCR ran for about 7 to 11 cycles and used a J-beta primer mix along with a sample-barcoded 5' primer. TCRdb reran the public reads through fastp at Q25 and MiXCR, keeping productive beta chains. Rows are combined by CDR3 protein, so each entry shows the most common genes and DNA. Here the sample has 650,000 to 700,000 distinct CDR3 sequences; over 40% occur a single time. The ten largest clones add up to approximately 15% of the sample. The sequenced sample consisted of blood. The receptors derive from a woman of 80 years or more in good health.

This chain connects TRBV30 to TRBJ2-3; D might be TRBD2 (6 bases). The germline gives CDR1 GTSNPN, CDR2 SVGIG (reference sequence). This CDR3 has 12 residues. With 7 bases removed from V and 5 bases from J, the gap between germline ends came to 13 bases. CDR3 in DNA: TGTGCCTCCAAGCGGGTTCGAGATACGCAGTATTTT. It is translated as CASKRVRDTQYF. The full variable domain, rest sourced from reference TRBV30 and TRBJ2-3, is SQTIHQWPATLVQPVGSPLSLECTVEGTSNPNLYWYRQAAGRGLQLLFYSVGIGQISSEVPQNLSASRPQDRQFILSSKKLLLSDSGFYLCASKRVRDTQYFGPGTRLTVL.

This clonotype occurred once. The chain joins TRBV10-2 to TRBJ2-1; D remains ambiguous. Per germline, CDR1 WSHSY and CDR2 SAAADI. This CDR3 region has 14 residues. The V end was cut by 2 bases, the J end by 15 bases, with 20 bases between. For the CDR3, the DNA is TGCGCCAGCAGTGAGGACCCGCCGGGCATTTGGGGGTTCTTC. This gives the protein CASSEDPPGIWGFF.

This clonotype occurred a few times. The chain is built from TRBV6-4 and TRBJ2-2; 7 nucleotides align to TRBD1. V gave up 9 bases and J gave up 3 bases; unmatched junction bases: 7. The germline V gene encodes CDR1 MRHNA and CDR2 SNTAGT. The CDR3 is 14 amino acids. DNA of the CDR3: TGTGCCAGTCAACAGGGGACGGACACCGGGGAGCTGTTTTTT. Amino acids: CASQQGTDTGELFF.

This chain connects TRBV6-1 to TRBJ2-2, with 10 bases fitting TRBD2. Per the germline V gene, CDR1 is MNHNS and CDR2 is SASEGT. The CDR3 totals 15 residues. V dropped 2 bases and J dropped 5; count of bases not matched to a gene: 2. The CDR3 protein is CASSEQLAGTGELFF. The CDR3 nucleotides read TGTGCCAGCAGTGAACAACTAGCGGGGACCGGGGAGCTGTTTTTT.

The gene calls are TRBV9 and TRBJ2-5; 10 nucleotides match TRBD1. The V gene end was trimmed by 3 bases and the J gene end by 5 bases; junction bases not matched to a gene: 7. This CDR3 is built from 15 residues. CDR1 and CDR2 (germline): SGDLS, YYNGEE. In DNA form, the CDR3 reads TGTGCCAGCAGCGCCGGACAGGGGGTCGGTGAGACCCAGTACTTC. It yields the protein CASSAGQGVGETQYF.

The chain joins TRBV5-1 to TRBJ2-5; a possible D gene is TRBD2 (6 bases). CDR1 is SGHRS and CDR2 is YFSETQ in the germline V gene. Trimming took off 4 bases at V and 11 bases at J, with 24 bases between the two ends. This CDR3 comprises 15 residues. CDR3 loop: CASSPEGLHFDEQYF. CDR3 nucleotide sequence: TGCGCCAGCAGCCCTGAGGGACTCCACTTCGATGAGCAGTACTTC.

This chain links TRBV9 with TRBJ2-1, with TRBD1 matching 7 bases. The CDR3 has 15 residues. Looked up from germline, CDR1 is SGDLS and CDR2 is YYNGEE. The ends lost 6 bases at V and 0 bases at J; junction bases unmatched: 6. CDR3 in amino acids: CASTPQGNSYNEQFF. Written as DNA, the CDR3 is TGTGCCAGCACCCCACAGGGGAACTCCTACAATGAGCAGTTCTTC.

In its sample, this clonotype was seen once. The rearrangement uses TRBV4-1 and TRBJ2-5; D remains unclear. CDR3 length: 14 residues. Germline V gene sequence: CDR1 MGHRA, CDR2 YSYEKL. Trimming stripped 1 base from V and 1 base from J, with 7 bases between. The CDR3 region has the DNA TGCGCCAGCAGCCAAGGTGTGTCCCAAGAGACCCAGTACTTC. Translation gives CASSQGVSQETQYF.

V gene TRBV12-3 or TRBV12-4 combines with J gene TRBJ1-4; the D gene is possibly TRBD1 (6 bases). This CDR3 comprises 15 residues. Trimming took 4 bases from V and 7 from J, leaving 16 bases between them. CDR3 nucleotides: TGTGCCAGCAGTTCCCACAGGGAGGCGGGTGAAAAACTGTTTTTT. It specifies CASSSHREAGEKLFF.

The chain employs TRBV7-8 and TRBJ2-5, with 12 bases lining up with TRBD1. The tail of the sequence fits TRBJ2-4 better, so the J call may be wrong. The CDR3 runs 19 residues. Germline V gene lookup returns CDR1 SGHVS and CDR2 FQNEAQ. The CDR3 nucleotides read TGTGCCAGCAGCTTAGTGGCAGGGGGGACAGGGGGCTCCCAAAACATTCAGTACTTC. This gives the protein CASSLVAGGTGGSQNIQYF.

V is TRBV20-1 and J is TRBJ1-2, with 7 bases matching TRBD1. The V gene's germline CDR1 is DFQATT and CDR2 SNEGSKA (reference sequence). V was pared by 2 bases and J by 1 base, with 7 bases of the junction left unmatched. The CDR3 is made up of 15 amino acids. CDR3 amino acids: CSARRQGSHNYGYTF. Here the CDR3 DNA reads TGCAGTGCTAGACGACAGGGCAGCCATAACTATGGCTACACCTTC.

CDR3: CASSLYPTGGSGTQYF. CDR3 sequence (DNA): TGTGCCAGCAGCCTTTACCCTACAGGGGGGTCGGGGACCCAGTACTTC. V usage is TRBV28 and J usage is TRBJ2-5, with 8 bases identical to TRBD1. CDR3 length: 16 residues. After removal of 6 bases from V and 7 bases from J, the junction contained 16 bases not matched to a gene. The germline gives CDR1 MDHEN, CDR2 SYDVKM.

The J gene is TRBJ2-1, the V gene TRBV6-6; 10 nucleotides agree with TRBD2. This CDR3 contains 15 residues. The junction had 6 bases not matched to a gene; V was cut back by 2 bases and J by 8 bases. CDR1 is MNHNY, CDR2 SVGAGI, per germline (reference sequence). The CDR3 here is CASSYGSGGAYEQFF. CDR3 sequence (DNA): TGTGCCAGCAGTTACGGGAGCGGGGGGGCGTATGAGCAGTTCTTC.

As for this clonotype: A much larger clone lies a single base off, so this may be a read error. The chain combines TRBV11-2 with TRBJ1-6; D possibly corresponds to TRBD1 (6 bases). From germline, CDR1 is SGHAT and CDR2 FQNNGV. The CDR3 consists of 16 residues. This CDR3 is CVSSPGQGLPSSPLHF. The CDR3, as DNA: TGTGTCAGCAGCCCAGGGCAGGGGCTACCCAGCTCACCCCTCCACTTT.

Turning to this clonotype: A read error is possible here, since a much larger clone lies one base away. The chain employs TRBV2 and TRBJ2-3; 8 positions match TRBD1. Per germline, CDR1 SNHLY and CDR2 FYNNEI. The CDR3 has 13 amino acids. After removal of 10 bases from V and 3 bases from J, the junction contained 6 bases not matched to a gene. CDR3 sequence (DNA): TGTGCCAACAGAGGACAGGGTACAGATACGCAGTATTTT. This encodes CANRGQGTDTQYF.

This chain joins TRBV20-1 and TRBJ1-5; maybe TRBD1 (5 bases). Germline assignment: CDR1 DFQATT and CDR2 SNEGSKA (reference sequence). The CDR3 runs 13 residues. Trimming shortened V by 6 bases and J by 2 bases, and 11 bases separated the two germline ends. CDR3: CSAYRGGNQPQHF. For the CDR3, the DNA is TGCAGTGCCTATAGAGGGGGCAATCAGCCCCAGCATTTT.

The chain combines TRBV5-1 with TRBJ1-2; D possibly corresponds to TRBD1 (6 bases). Germline CDR1 reads SGHRS; CDR2 reads YFSETQ. There are 13 residues in the CDR3. The ends were cut back, 4 bases at V and 6 bases at J, with 13 bases in the middle. The CDR3 nucleotides read TGCGCCAGCAGCGACGGACCAGGGGATGGCTACACCTTC. It codes for CASSDGPGDGYTF.

The CDR3 is CASSPGTVNNEKLFF. The CDR3, as DNA: TGCGCCAGCAGCCCCGGGACGGTTAATAATGAAAAACTGTTTTTT. The chain links TRBV4-1 to TRBJ1-4; D might be TRBD1 (5 bases). Germline V lookup: CDR1 MGHRA, CDR2 YSYEKL. The ends were cut back, 4 bases at V and 4 bases at J, with 13 bases in the middle. This CDR3 spans 15 amino acids.

This clonotype has a count of ten or more. The chain couples TRBV11-2 to TRBJ2-5, with D perhaps matching TRBD2 (5 bases). Germline loops: CDR1 SGHAT, CDR2 FQNNGV. V lost 3 bases and J lost 4, with 9 bases in between. The CDR3 contains 13 residues. The CDR3 sequence: CASSFPGIETQYF. CDR3 nucleotide sequence: TGTGCCAGCAGCTTCCCGGGGATAGAGACCCAGTACTTC.

As concerns this clonotype: A much larger clone lies one base from this, so it may be a read error. V gene TRBV28 combines with J gene TRBJ2-1; 7 nucleotides agree with TRBD1. Looked up from germline, CDR1 is MDHEN and CDR2 is SYDVKM. CDR3 size: 13 residues. For the CDR3, the DNA is TGTGCCGGCAGTTTAAGGGGGCTCAATGAGCAGTTCTTC. Translating gives CAGSLRGLNEQFF.

This clonotype has ten or more counts. J is TRBJ1-1 and V is TRBV12-3 or TRBV12-4; TRBD1 might be the D (5 bases). There are 14 residues in the CDR3. Trimming removed 6 bases at V and 6 bases at J, with 17 bases between. CDR3 DNA sequence: TGTGCCAGCAGCTCAGACCCAGGGCGGCCTGAAGCTTTCTTT. Its translation: CASSSDPGRPEAFF.

A note on this clonotype: A read error is possible here, since a much larger clone lies one base away. The chain links TRBV19 to TRBJ2-3; the match to TRBD2 covers 7 bases. This CDR3 is built from 13 residues. Germline assignment: CDR1 LNHDA and CDR2 SQIVND (reference sequence). The CDR3 nucleotides are TGTGCCAGCGCGGGGGACCGCACAGATACACAGTATTTT. Translated, it gives CASAGDRTDTQYF. The variable domain in full, completed from reference TRBV19 and TRBJ2-3, reads DGGITQSPKYLFRKEGQNVTLSCEQNLNHDAMYWYRQDPGQGLRLIYYSQIVNDFQKGDIAEGYSVSREKKESFPLTVTSAQKNPTAFYLCASAGDRTDTQYFGPGTRLTVL.

This chain connects TRBV6-1 to TRBJ2-3, with D perhaps assigned TRBD1 or TRBD2 (5 bases each). Per the germline V gene, CDR1 is MNHNS and CDR2 is SASEGT. This CDR3 contains 17 residues. Trimming removed 2 bases from V and 0 bases from J, with 15 bases in between. The CDR3 DNA reads TGTGCCAGCAGTGAATCGAGGCTATGGGGGAGCACAGATACGCAGTATTTT. Its protein is CASSESRLWGSTDTQYF.

J is TRBJ2-1 and V is TRBV5-1, with 8 bases fitting TRBD2. Near its end, the DNA agrees better with TRBJ2-7, so the J call may be wrong. The germline gives CDR1 SGHRS, CDR2 YFSETQ. The CDR3 consists of 17 residues. The chain's CDR3 is CASSSGSLAGSYNEQYF. The CDR3, as DNA: TGCGCCAGCAGCTCTGGCTCGCTAGCGGGTTCCTACAATGAGCAGTACTTC.

This chain connects TRBV5-1 to TRBJ2-5; no clear D gene. V shed 0 bases and J shed 3 bases, with 6 bases lying between them. The CDR3 loop spans 13 amino acids. Germline V gene lookup returns CDR1 SGHRS and CDR2 YFSETQ. CDR3 in amino acids: CASSLGMEETQYF. CDR3 DNA sequence: TGCGCCAGCAGCTTGGGGATGGAAGAGACCCAGTACTTC. Filled out from reference TRBV5-1 and TRBJ2-5, the complete variable domain reads KAGVTQTPRYLIKTRGQQVTLSCSPISGHRSVSWYQQTPGQGLQFLFEYFSETQRNKGNFPGRFSGRQFSNSRSEMNVSTLELGDSALYLCASSLGMEETQYFGPGTRLLVL.

The V and J genes are TRBV4-3 and TRBJ2-2; the D gene could be TRBD1 or TRBD2 (5 bases each). V lost 7 bases to trimming and J lost 1 base, with 19 bases between them. The germline V gene has CDR1 LGHNA and CDR2 YSLEER. This CDR3 spans 17 amino acids. CDR3 in amino acids: CASNSWGTAWNTGELFF. As DNA, the CDR3 is TGCGCCAGCAACTCCTGGGGGACCGCCTGGAACACCGGGGAGCTGTTTTTT.